This TCR beta chain comes out of a study of blood T cell repertoires in COVID-19. This CDR3 has 14 amino acids. CDR1 is SGHVS and CDR2 is FQNEAQ in the germline V gene. J gave up 3 bases and V 3 bases, and 5 bases lay outside the gene matches. Method: immunoSEQ multiplex PCR; TCRdb's copy keeps in-frame clones and lacks some. The sample has some 350,000 clones, 88% seen once. This clonotype was obtained from a man younger than 40 who had recovered from COVID-19. The sequenced sample consisted of PBMCs or T cells enriched from blood (not recorded which). The chain links TRBV7-8 to TRBJ2-7, with TRBD1 matching over 7 bases. CDR3 sequence (DNA): TGTGCCAGCAGCTTCACAGGGGTTCTCTACGAGCAGTACTTC. Residues: CASSFTGVLYEQYF.